What follows are 24 T cell receptor beta chains derived from one specimen sequenced in a study of blood T cell repertoires in COVID-19. Profiled with immunoSEQ multiplex PCR; TCRdb holds only in-frame clones, not every one. The sample holds over 600,000 clones, approximately 90% seen once. Input material: peripheral blood. The receptor set was obtained from a woman aged 18-35 years with acute or convalescent COVID-19.

V gene TRBV10-3 combines with J gene TRBJ1-2, with TRBD1 identical over 7 bases. This CDR3 has 15 residues. Germline values: CDR1 ENHRY, CDR2 SYGVKD. V lost 3 bases and J lost 7; bases outside the gene matches: 11. The CDR3: CAISDPDDRAGGYTF. CDR3 DNA: TGTGCCATCAGTGATCCGGACGACAGGGCGGGTGGCTACACCTTC.

This chain uses TRBV19 with TRBJ1-2; D is unresolved. Per the germline V gene, CDR1 is LNHDA and CDR2 is SQIVND (reference sequence). The CDR3 loop spans 8 amino acids. CDR3 amino acids: CASGGYTF. CDR3 in DNA: TGTGCATCGGGTGGCTACACCTTC.

This rearrangement joins TRBV9 to TRBJ1-1; TRBD1 agrees at 9 bases. The CDR3 consists of 17 residues. Trimming cost V 3 bases and J 5 bases; bases outside gene matches: 14. Germline assignment: CDR1 SGDLS and CDR2 YYNGEE. The CDR3 DNA follows: TGTGCCAGCAGCGCCCGGGACAGGGACCTCATAGGGACTGAAGCTTTCTTT. Protein product: CASSARDRDLIGTEAFF.

The V gene is TRBV4-2, the J gene TRBJ2-1, with a possible D match to TRBD1 (6 bases). The V and J ends lost 1 base and 7 bases respectively, with 11 bases between them. Germline V gene data show CDR1 as LGHNA and CDR2 as YNFKEQ. This CDR3 has 14 amino acids. CDR3 DNA: TGTGCCAGCAGCCAAGCCAGGGGTCCGAATGAGCAGTTCTTC. Amino acids: CASSQARGPNEQFF.

This chain joins TRBV25-1 and TRBJ1-1; D possibly corresponds to TRBD1 (5 bases). Deletions cut 6 bases from V and 5 bases from J, with 16 bases between. Germline CDR1 and CDR2: MGHDK and SYGVNS. This CDR3 contains 14 residues. The CDR3 protein is CASSKTGHGTEAFF. CDR3 bases: TGTGCCAGCAGCAAAACAGGCCACGGGACTGAAGCTTTCTTT.

This clone was seen just once. The chain is built from TRBV4-1 and TRBJ1-1; D is uncertain. The V end lost 7 bases, the J end lost 0 bases, and 12 bases lay between the germline ends. Germline V gives CDR1 MGHRA, CDR2 YSYEKL. This CDR3 contains 14 residues. The CDR3 protein is CASTSAGMNTEAFF. In DNA, the CDR3 is TGCGCCAGCACAAGCGCGGGGATGAACACTGAAGCTTTCTTT.

This chain connects TRBV5-6 to TRBJ2-7, with D possibly TRBD1 on 5 matching bases. This CDR3 has 13 residues. Germline V gene lookup returns CDR1 SGHDT and CDR2 YYEEEE. Trimming removed 2 bases at V and 10 bases at J, with 16 bases between. The CDR3 loop is CASSFSVGAEQYF. CDR3 in DNA: TGTGCCAGCAGCTTCTCCGTTGGGGCCGAACAGTACTTC.

The rearrangement links TRBV5-4 to TRBJ2-4, with D maybe TRBD1 (5 bases). Per the germline V gene, CDR1 is SGHNT and CDR2 is YYREEE (reference sequence). V was clipped by 0 bases and J by 1 base, with 8 bases between them. The CDR3 has 15 residues. The CDR3 DNA is TGTGCCAGCAGCTTGGCTGCAGGGGCCAAAAACATTCAGTACTTC. It translates to CASSLAAGAKNIQYF.

This rearrangement joins TRBV6-5 to TRBJ1-2; D is uncertain. The CDR3 has 12 residues. Germline loops: CDR1 MNHEY, CDR2 SVGAGI. V shed 6 bases and J shed 4 bases, with 9 bases lying between them. The CDR3 DNA follows: TGTGCCAGCAGGGACTTTTCCTATGGCTACACCTTC. It encodes CASRDFSYGYTF.

As concerns this clone: This sample includes further DNA sequences coding for the same CDR3. V is TRBV11-2 and J is TRBJ2-2; no reliable D call. With 3 bases removed from V and 5 bases from J, the gap between germline ends came to 4 bases. Germline CDR1 is SGHAT and CDR2 is FQNNGV. CDR3 length equals 12 residues. CDR3 amino acids: CASSFVTGELFF. For the CDR3, the DNA is TGTGCCAGCAGCTTCGTTACCGGGGAGCTGTTTTTT.

This clone was counted a few times. The chain employs TRBV6-6 and TRBJ1-2; the D is unclear. The CDR3 covers 13 residues. Germline CDR1 and CDR2: MNHNY and SVGAGI (reference sequence). Trimming removed 6 bases at V and 5 bases at J, with 13 bases between. The CDR3 nucleotides read TGTGCCAGCAGCTCCGACGGGAGATATGGCTACACCTTC. Translation: CASSSDGRYGYTF.

The V gene is TRBV6-5, the J gene TRBJ1-1; D ambiguous. Germline lookup yields CDR1 MNHEY and CDR2 SVGAGI. CDR3 length: 14 residues. V was shortened by 4 bases and J by 1 base, with 10 bases between the two germline ends. Here the CDR3 reads CASSLSGENTEAFF. For the CDR3, the DNA is TGTGCCAGCAGTTTAAGCGGGGAGAACACTGAAGCTTTCTTT.

The gene calls are TRBV28 and TRBJ1-5; no clear D. In germline, CDR1 is MDHEN, CDR2 SYDVKM. With 2 bases removed from V and 3 bases from J, the gap between germline ends came to 8 bases. This CDR3 spans 14 amino acids. The CDR3 DNA sequence: TGTGCCAGCAGTTTACGGAGGGTCAATCAGCCCCAGCATTTT. Translation: CASSLRRVNQPQHF. The whole variable domain, remainder taken from reference TRBV28 and TRBJ1-5, is DVKVTQSSRYLVKRTGEKVFLECVQDMDHENMFWYRQDPGLGLRLIYFSYDVKMKEKGDIPEGYSVSREKKERFSLILESASTNQTSMYLCASSLRRVNQPQHFGDGTRLSIL.

In this sample, this clone turned up once. V gene TRBV24-1 combines with J gene TRBJ1-2, with 10 bases lining up with TRBD1. Germline V gene sequence: CDR1 KGHDR, CDR2 SFDVKD. The CDR3 totals 14 residues. V was clipped by 4 bases and J by 8 bases; unmatched bases: 6. CDR3 loop: CATSDSTGGGGYTF. In DNA, the CDR3 is TGTGCCACCAGTGACTCGACAGGGGGCGGCGGCTACACCTTC.

V is TRBV10-3 and J is TRBJ1-2; D ambiguous. The ends were cut back, 6 bases at V and 0 bases at J, with 11 bases in the middle. Germline CDR1 ENHRY, CDR2 SYGVKD. The CDR3 is made up of 14 amino acids. This CDR3 reads CAISGDWPNYGYTF. CDR3 in DNA: TGTGCCATCAGCGGAGACTGGCCTAACTATGGCTACACCTTC.

The chain recombines TRBV25-1 with TRBJ2-2; TRBD1 aligns across 7 bases. CDR1 MGHDK and CDR2 SYGVNS come from the germline V gene. The CDR3 length is 16 residues. V trimming: 5 bases; J trimming: 3 bases; junction bases outside the gene matches: 9. CDR3: CASSSQGDSHTGELFF. CDR3 bases: TGTGCCAGCAGTTCCCAAGGGGACAGCCACACCGGGGAGCTGTTTTTT.

V and J are TRBV11-2 and TRBJ1-2, with 8 bases aligning to TRBD1. J gave up 1 base and V 4 bases, and 5 bases lay outside the gene matches. This CDR3 has 15 amino acids. The V gene's germline CDR1 is SGHAT and CDR2 FQNNGV. CDR3 DNA: TGTGCCAGCAGCTCCTTCAGGGGGCTTAACTATGGCTACACCTTC. Translated: CASSSFRGLNYGYTF.

The genes are TRBV19 and TRBJ2-3, with 7 nucleotides matching TRBD2. Germline assignment: CDR1 LNHDA and CDR2 SQIVND (reference sequence). The CDR3 has 15 residues. V shed 5 bases and J 1 base; nucleotides not matched to a gene: 6. CDR3 nucleotides: TGTGCCAGTAGTCCAAGGGGAGGGGGCACAGATACGCAGTATTTT. Its protein is CASSPRGGGTDTQYF.

The chain joins TRBV19 to TRBJ2-6, with TRBD2 identical over 9 bases. There are 18 residues in the CDR3. Germline loops: CDR1 LNHDA, CDR2 SQIVND (reference sequence). Trimming removed 2 bases from V and 2 bases from J; junction bases left unmatched: 7. Written as DNA, the CDR3 is TGTGCCAGTAGTATATGGTTAGCGGGGGCTCCTGGGGCCAACGTCCTGACTTTC. It encodes CASSIWLAGAPGANVLTF.

The chain recombines TRBV5-1 with TRBJ2-7; 7 nucleotides line up with TRBD1. The CDR3 totals 15 residues. From germline, CDR1 is SGHRS and CDR2 YFSETQ. Germline trimming cut 4 bases from V and 4 bases from J; bases unmatched to any gene: 11. The CDR3 loop is CASSTTGTAPYEQYF. The CDR3 DNA follows: TGCGCCAGCAGCACAACCGGGACAGCACCTTACGAGCAGTACTTC.

The chain couples TRBV2 to TRBJ1-2; perhaps TRBD1 as D (5 bases). This CDR3 is 15 amino acids long. V lost 8 bases and J 1 base, leaving 17 bases between the germline ends. In germline, CDR1 is SNHLY, CDR2 FYNNEI. The CDR3 coding sequence is TGTGCCAGCCACAAACAGGTCTGGGTTAACTATGGCTACACCTTC. Translating gives CASHKQVWVNYGYTF.

The CDR3, as DNA: TGCAGTGCTAGTGGAAGGGAGGGTCAGCCCCAGCATTTT. Protein: CSASGREGQPQHF. The chain carries TRBV20-1 and TRBJ1-5; D not certain. V lost 3 bases and J 6 bases, leaving 12 bases between the germline ends. The CDR3 runs 13 residues. Germline CDR1 is DFQATT and CDR2 is SNEGSKA (reference sequence).

V and J are TRBV24-1 and TRBJ2-1, with 10 bases that match TRBD2. Per the germline V gene, CDR1 is KGHDR and CDR2 is SFDVKD. This CDR3 has 17 residues. V shed 0 bases, J shed 0 bases, and the junction held 1 base outside the gene matches. The CDR3 DNA follows: TGTGCCACCAGTGATTTGGCTAGCGGGAGCTCCTACAATGAGCAGTTCTTC. Its translation: CATSDLASGSSYNEQFF.

V usage is TRBV10-3 and J usage is TRBJ1-6, with D unresolved. V was trimmed by 2 bases and J by 7 bases, leaving 12 bases between them. There are 15 residues in the CDR3. CDR1 is ENHRY and CDR2 is SYGVKD in the germline V gene. Here the CDR3 reads CAISEAGERNSPLHF. In DNA form, the CDR3 reads TGTGCCATCAGTGAGGCGGGCGAACGGAATTCACCCCTCCACTTT.